Included here is one T cell receptor (beta chain) sequence, with context. Its antigen has not been determined. No qualities accompany the bases; no much larger clone lies one base away. The data were taken from a study of blood T cells in healthy people across ages (dated by TCRdb to between 2015 and 2016). For context, the study as a whole: Template switching captured roughly one uniquely barcoded TCR beta cDNA molecule per two T cells in model experiments. To track age-related changes in TCR beta repertoire diversity, the study relied on deep sequencing normalized with unique cDNA molecular identifiers. The donors were divided into four age groups: young (average around 17 years), middle-aged (roughly 40), aged (about 56) and long-lived (roughly 82). To avoid experimental bias, donors of different ages were distributed randomly across sequencing lanes. The study analyzed two additional independent replicas of 1 million unique cDNA reads from the same blood draw for two donors, one aged 18 to 30 and one aged 80 or older.

Study-wide conclusions, independent of this receptor: There was a strong correlation between observed TCR beta diversity and the percentage of naive T cells measured by flow cytometry. Observed TCR beta diversity per million T cells fell roughly linearly with age, and a significant reduction was already apparent by age about 43. Total diversity estimates from one million sequenced T cells were considered lower bounds and underestimates. Bulk unsorted PBMC profiling prevented conclusive comparison of naive and antigen-experienced compartments. Donor CMV infection status was unknown, potentially confounding age-related changes in expanded clonotypes. The long-lived group showed more naive CD4+ T cells, fewer expanded clones and increased TCR diversity than the aged group, suggesting age selection.

The method was 5' RACE. The data were produced on an Illumina HiSeq 2500. A second roughly 6 to 11 cycle PCR used a sample-barcoded 5' primer and a J-beta primer mix. A unique molecular identifier was introduced onto each TCR beta cDNA molecule by a template-switch 5' adaptor carrying 12 random nucleotides. Each sample yielded at least 3 million CDR3-containing paired-end reads. First-strand cDNA synthesis was performed from all RNA using the Mint cDNA synthesis kit, with priming by a TRBC-specific oligonucleotide. Following uracil-DNA glycosylase treatment, a first 18-cycle PCR with universal primers M1SS and BC2_uni_R was performed on all cDNA. Turning to the authors' computational methods: Normalization of each sample was performed by random selection of 1 million high-quality reads, each carrying a distinct molecular identifier. Reads sharing molecular identifiers were discarded rather than binned into consensus sequences. MiTCR, with a Q25 quality threshold and the strictest error-elimination algorithm, was used for CDR3 identification, clonotype clustering and error correction. A nonparametric unseen species model with Euler transformation was used to estimate lower-bound total TCR beta diversity. Starting from the raw public reads, TCRdb applied fastp trimming at Q25, assembled clones with MiXCR and retained in-frame beta chains. Every distinct CDR3 protein forms one entry, paired with its most common genes and DNA. The V and J calls and clone size come from TCRdb's table, not from the authors' own analysis. For this sample there are around 940,000 distinct CDR3 sequences; around 54% appear just once. The ten largest clones add up to over 20% of the sample.

CDR1 and CDR2, per the germline V gene, are SGDLS and YYNGEE. Relative to germline, V is missing 4 bases and J is missing 2 bases, with 5 bases of the junction outside any gene match. The CDR3 holds 15 amino acids from the cysteine to the phenylalanine. Just the 45-base CDR3 DNA is kept, in frame starting at base 1. Donors were a few dozen systemically healthy Caucasian individuals from Russia aged 6 to 90 years. Each donor gave 8.5 to 10 milliliters of peripheral blood, collected into EDTA-treated Vacutainer tubes. Ficoll-Paque density-gradient centrifugation was used to isolate PBMCs, with at least 7 million per sample. Total RNA was extracted from PBMCs with Trizol reagent, with at least 6 micrograms obtained per sample. For every donor, an aliquot of PBMCs went through flow cytometry to measure the percentages of naive CD45RAhigh/CD27high T cells.

The specimen sequenced was blood. The clonotype was recovered from a woman aged 55 to 70 in good health. The rearrangement joined TRBV9 to TRBJ1-2; 10 bases in the junction line up with TRBD1. This receptor carries the CDR3 CASSPQGQGNYGYTF. The nucleotides are TGTGCCAGCAGCCCCCAGGGACAGGGGAACTATGGCTACACCTTC.